This paragraph covers one T cell receptor beta chain sequence. This clonotype was seen many times. The clone's antigen remains unknown. No much larger clone exists at a distance of one base, and base qualities are not known. Libraries of naive CD8 T cells were generated from about 19,000 to 1,100,000 sorted cells, with 10%, 30% or 50% of the purified RNA used. Naive CD8 T cells, defined as CD8+CD4-CCR7+CD45RA+, were FACS-sorted into RLT Plus buffer on a BD FACSAria II. To test detection sensitivity, Jurkat RNA equivalent to more than 8 TCR copies was spiked into samples of about 18,000-1,000,000 naive CD8 T cells. CD8 T cells were enriched using RosetteSep CD8+ T Cell Enrichment Cocktail and Ficoll-Paque, and the enriched cells then underwent ACK red cell lysis. Per the germline V gene, MNHEY is the CDR1 and SVGEGT is the CDR2. The CDR3 contains 14 residues, cysteine and phenylalanine counted. Here the CDR3 DNA is all that survives: 42 bases in frame from base 1. Deletion took 6 bases off V and 0 bases off J, with a span of 9 bases between the germline ends.

The data belong to a study of molecular identifiers for immune sequencing clone quantification (dated by TCRdb to 2016 to 2018). A note on the overall study: For a replicate experiment, RNA from around 20,000 or 100,000 naive CD8 T cells was divided into five aliquots, of which four were sequenced. The study was a methods study using CD8 T cells to benchmark molecular-identifier clustering-based TCR repertoire sequencing (MIDCIRS) and TCR RNA copy counting.

Libraries were prepared through PCR. Sequencing was carried out with a NextSeq 500. Preparation of bulk TCR libraries followed a previously described approach, with the TCR primers listed in Table S5. Total RNA was purified with the Qiagen AllPrep DNA/RNA kit. Before analysis, reads from multiple sequencing runs of one library were combined. Regarding the original processing steps: Reads were retained only if their TCR constant sequence matched exactly, and those retained reads were trimmed to 150 nt and grouped according to their 12-nt molecular barcodes. Reads inside each barcode group were sub-clustered using a 15% Levenshtein threshold, and a quality-weighted consensus sequence was constructed for each RNA molecule. Non-functional sequences were removed, as were lower-count sequences one edit away from another. Barcode sub-clusters with fewer than 20% of the maximum read count were removed, based on fitting two negative binomial distributions. TCRdb ran its own pipeline on the public reads, namely fastp trimming at Q25 and MiXCR clone calling, and kept in-frame beta chains. Every entry covers one CDR3 protein and lists the most common genes and DNA from its rows. TCRdb's processing, not the authors' own work, is the source of the V and J calls. For this sample there are more than 550,000 distinct CDR3 sequences; over 25% appear just once. The ten largest clones take up about 0.8% of the sample.

Here is what the overall study found, with its caveats: Modeling indicated 2.5 to 3 TCR RNA copies recovered per cell, compared with about ten by digital PCR, which implies a capture efficiency of approximately 30%. Without barcode sub-clustering, chimeric consensus sequences inflated TCR diversity; chimeras reached as high as 47%. Highly expanded clone sizes could be underestimated if identical TCR molecules share a barcode. In CMV-specific effector cells, clones with more than 20 RNA copies contained over 97% of molecules, whereas in naive cells such clones contained under 1% of molecules. The naive libraries included spiked-in Jurkat TCR RNA (about ten copies' worth), and this RNA is not part of the donor repertoire. Spiked-in Jurkat TCR RNA equivalent to a single cell was reported to be detectable even among some 910,000 naive CD8 T cells.

The receptor was derived from a human donor in good health. Some libraries in this study had Jurkat cell RNA spiked in. The chain is encoded by TRBV6-2 or TRBV6-3 joined to TRBJ1-5; the D gene is perhaps TRBD1, on 6 matching bases. Sequencing was carried out using naive CD8+ T cells from blood, with Jurkat cell RNA spiked in. This specimen's cell subset or site label, interpreted: FACS-sorted CD8+CD4-CCR7+CD45RA+ naive T cells. The base sequence is TGTGCCAGCAGAAGACAGGATAGCAATCAGCCCCAGCATTTT. This codes for CASRRQDSNQPQHF.